Each of the 8 T cell receptor beta chains below was sequenced from the same sample in a study of cytomegalovirus exposure and HLA in healthy donors. The PCR was carried out with 60 Vbeta primers and 13 Jbeta primers. Clones were read by immunoSEQ multiplex PCR, and TCRdb kept only the in-frame ones, dropping some. This sample's table has approximately 30,000 clones. Sequenced sample: PBMCs. Receptors were obtained from a woman aged 40 to 49 in good health and CMV-seropositive.

The V call is TRBV27, the J call TRBJ2-7; 7 nucleotides match TRBD2. The junction had 10 bases not matched to a gene; V was cut back by 5 bases and J by 3 bases. Per germline, CDR1 MNHEY and CDR2 SMNVEV (reference sequence). The CDR3 runs to 15 residues. The CDR3 sequence is CASSATFSGFYEQYF. The DNA for the CDR3 is TGTGCCAGCAGTGCCACTTTTAGCGGGTTCTACGAGCAGTACTTC.

The rearrangement uses TRBV9 and TRBJ1-4, with D tentatively TRBD1 (5 bases). Trimming removed 0 bases at V and 3 bases at J, with 9 bases between. Germline V gives CDR1 SGDLS, CDR2 YYNGEE. The CDR3 totals 15 residues. CDR3 in amino acids: CASSVGGGPNEKLFF. For the CDR3, the DNA is TGTGCCAGCAGCGTAGGGGGGGGTCCTAATGAAAAACTGTTTTTT.

DNA for the CDR3: TGCGCCAGCAGCAGGGGACAACCCGACCTCCTCGCGGGAGATACGCAGTATTTT. Translated, it gives CASSRGQPDLLAGDTQYF. The V and J genes are TRBV5-1 and TRBJ2-3; TRBD1 is a possible D gene (6 bases). The V end was cut by 4 bases, the J end by 5 bases, with 26 bases between. The CDR3 length is 18 residues. The germline V gene has CDR1 SGHRS and CDR2 YFSETQ.

The V gene is TRBV7-9, the J gene TRBJ2-5, with D possibly being TRBD2 (7 bases). This CDR3 contains 13 residues. The ends were cut back, 1 base at V and 5 bases at J, with 8 bases in the middle. The germline V gene has CDR1 SEHNR and CDR2 FQNEAQ (reference sequence). The CDR3 reads CASSLEGGETQYF. DNA of the CDR3: TGTGCCAGCAGCTTAGAGGGGGGGGAGACCCAGTACTTC.

The CDR3 sequence is CASTDRRTIKTNYGYTF. CDR3 DNA: TGTGCCAGCACGGACAGACGAACAATAAAGACTAACTATGGCTACACCTTC. J is TRBJ1-2 and V is TRBV19, with a tentative D call TRBD1 (6 bases). V was cut by 9 bases and J by 0 bases, with 23 bases left in between. The germline gives CDR1 LNHDA, CDR2 SQIVND (reference sequence). This CDR3 spans 17 amino acids.

The CDR3 reads CASSPPNRDTQYF. Here the CDR3 DNA reads TGCGCCAGCAGCCCCCCCAATAGAGATACGCAGTATTTT. The chain uses TRBV4-1 and TRBJ2-3, with D uncertain. The CDR3 runs to 13 residues. Germline V lookup: CDR1 MGHRA, CDR2 YSYEKL. With 4 bases removed from V and 5 bases from J, the gap between germline ends came to 10 bases.

This rearrangement joins TRBV27 to TRBJ2-2, with unresolved D. Germline CDR1 reads MNHEY; CDR2 reads SMNVEV (reference sequence). The V and J ends lost 6 bases and 7 bases respectively, with 12 bases between them. The CDR3 contains 13 residues. This chain's CDR3 is CASRPWRSGELFF. CDR3 coding DNA: TGTGCCAGCAGACCATGGCGGAGCGGGGAGCTGTTTTTT.

The J gene is TRBJ2-3, the V gene TRBV4-1; D not certain. Trimming took off 0 bases at V and 0 bases at J, with 10 bases between the two ends. CDR3 length: 16 amino acids. From germline, CDR1 is MGHRA and CDR2 YSYEKL. CDR3 sequence reads: CASSQDTYASTDTQYF. The DNA of the CDR3 is TGCGCCAGCAGCCAAGATACATATGCCAGCACAGATACGCAGTATTTT.